This TCR beta chain originates from a study of blood T cell repertoires in COVID-19. Germline V CDR1 and CDR2: SGHRS, YFSETQ. The CDR3 is 16 residues long. Trimming at V came to 0 bases and at J to 2 bases, leaving 6 bases not matched to a gene. The data were produced by immunoSEQ multiplex PCR, yet TCRdb's version contains in-frame clones alone and is incomplete. Of approximately 100,000 clones in the sample, approximately 88% were seen once. The chain links TRBV5-1 to TRBJ2-3; 7 bases are a match to TRBD1. Sequencing used peripheral blood. The sequence came from a woman aged 55-69 years with acute or convalescent COVID-19. CDR3 amino acids: CASSLGSGQNTDTQYF. Here the CDR3 DNA reads TGCGCCAGCAGCTTGGGGTCGGGACAGAACACAGATACGCAGTATTTT.